This T cell receptor beta chain stems from a study of a mutant IDH1 vaccine in newly diagnosed glioma. Time point here: baseline, week 1 (first vaccination visit). Treatment in this sample: pre-vaccination baseline after standard-of-care therapy. Assay used: immunoSEQ multiplex PCR; TCRdb lists only in-frame clones, some missing. The table shows about 92,000 clones, with about 80% occurring only once. V lost 5 bases to trimming and J lost 0 bases, with 11 bases between them. This CDR3 comprises 16 residues. Looked up from germline, CDR1 is LNHDA and CDR2 is SQIVND (reference sequence). This material consisted of PBMCs, taken from a glioma patient treated with radiotherapy, temozolomide or both. The rearrangement links TRBV19 to TRBJ1-6; the D is unclear. The receptor comes from a woman aged 50 to 60 with glioma. CDR3 residues: CASSSVGGSYNSPLHF. CDR3 bases: TGTGCCAGTAGTTCCGTTGGTGGCTCCTATAATTCACCCCTCCACTTT.